The 19 T cell receptor beta chains presented below share a single source sample, sequenced in a study of shared clonotypes between healthy human individuals. Data came from immunoSEQ multiplex PCR; TCRdb stores just in-frame clones and leaves some out. The top ten hold around a tenth of the sample, which has 300,000 or so clones, about 74% seen once. Sequencing input: memory CD4+ T cells sorted from blood. The sample's subset: CD45RA-negative fraction. These receptors all come from a man aged 25 to 40 in good health.

The chain uses TRBV11-2 and TRBJ2-1, with 8 bases matching TRBD2. The CDR3 spans 16 residues. The germline V gene encodes CDR1 SGHAT and CDR2 FQNNGV. V lost 2 bases to trimming and J lost 6 bases; unmatched junction nucleotides: 9. The CDR3 region has the DNA TGTGCCAGCAGCTTACCAGTTGCCGGGACTAGCAATGAGCAGTTCTTC. It yields the protein CASSLPVAGTSNEQFF.

Turning to this clone: Other nucleotide sequences in the sample specify the same CDR3. The chain joins TRBV18 to TRBJ2-7; the D gene is possibly TRBD1 (5 bases). Germline loops: CDR1 KGHSH, CDR2 LQKENI. Trimming left V 1 base short and J 3 bases short, with 7 bases between. The CDR3 has 13 residues. CDR3 protein: CASSPQQGYEQYF. The CDR3 nucleotides read TGTGCCAGCTCACCACAGCAGGGCTACGAGCAGTACTTC.

There are a few counts of this clone. V is TRBV6-1 and J is TRBJ1-1; a weak D match, TRBD1 (6 bases). Germline V CDR1 and CDR2: MNHNS, SASEGT. The length of the CDR3 is 14 residues. V lost 7 bases and J 0 bases, leaving 12 bases between the germline ends. CDR3 sequence: CASNFRGMNTEAFF. The CDR3 bases are TGTGCCAGCAATTTCAGGGGCATGAACACTGAAGCTTTCTTT.

The V call is TRBV6-6, the J call TRBJ1-2, with a tentative D call TRBD1 (6 bases). Trimming stripped 7 bases from V and 5 bases from J, with 17 bases between. The CDR3 has 14 amino acids. CDR1 is MNHNY, CDR2 SVGAGI, per germline (reference sequence). The DNA of the CDR3 is TGTGCCAGCACCAACGGGGGACAAAGATATGGCTACACCTTC. It translates to CASTNGGQRYGYTF.

This chain joins TRBV7-9 and TRBJ1-3; D ambiguous. The V gene's germline CDR1 is SEHNR and CDR2 FQNEAQ (reference sequence). CDR3 length: 14 residues. Trimming removed 0 bases at V and 0 bases at J, with 3 bases between. The CDR3 nucleotides are TGTGCCAGCAGCTTAGCAGTCTCTGGAAACACCATATATTTT. It yields the protein CASSLAVSGNTIYF.

This clone has just one count. The chain is built from TRBV27 and TRBJ2-5, with 7 bases aligning to TRBD1. This CDR3 is 14 amino acids long. V lost 3 bases and J lost 3; bases outside the gene matches: 4. CDR1 is MNHEY and CDR2 is SMNVEV in the germline V gene (reference sequence). This CDR3 is CASSFGQAKETQYF. The CDR3 region has the DNA TGTGCCAGCAGTTTCGGACAGGCGAAAGAGACCCAGTACTTC.

The rearrangement uses TRBV5-1 and TRBJ2-2; 8 nucleotides align to TRBD1. The CDR3 length is 16 residues. The ends lost 3 bases at V and 6 bases at J; junction bases unmatched: 10. Looked up from germline, CDR1 is SGHRS and CDR2 is YFSETQ. Here the CDR3 reads CASSSTSRGLSGELFF. The CDR3 DNA follows: TGCGCCAGCAGCTCTACTTCCAGGGGGCTCTCCGGGGAGCTGTTTTTT. The complete variable domain, with remaining parts taken from reference TRBV5-1 and TRBJ2-2, reads KAGVTQTPRYLIKTRGQQVTLSCSPISGHRSVSWYQQTPGQGLQFLFEYFSETQRNKGNFPGRFSGRQFSNSRSEMNVSTLELGDSALYLCASSSTSRGLSGELFFGEGSRLTVL.

This clone came up once. V usage is TRBV5-5 and J usage is TRBJ2-4; D possibly corresponds to TRBD2 (5 bases). Germline CDR1 and CDR2: SGHKS and YYEKEE (reference sequence). Trimming cost V 5 bases and J 1 base, with 10 bases left between them. CDR3 length: 14 residues. CDR3 in amino acids: CASRGEGAKNIQYF. The CDR3 DNA reads TGTGCCAGCAGAGGTGAGGGTGCCAAAAACATTCAGTACTTC.

Here the CDR3 reads CASSLDQGGTSTDTQYF. CDR3 sequence (DNA): TGTGCCAGCAGCTTAGACCAAGGCGGTACTAGCACAGATACGCAGTATTTT. V and J are TRBV7-8 and TRBJ2-3; no clear D. Germline CDR1 is SGHVS and CDR2 is FQNEAQ. The V and J ends lost 1 base and 0 bases respectively, with 14 bases between them. CDR3 length equals 17 residues.

V gene TRBV11-2 combines with J gene TRBJ2-2; tentative D call: TRBD1 (5 bases). The CDR3 runs 13 residues. The germline V and J ends were trimmed by 5 bases and 6 bases, with 10 bases remaining between them. Germline-derived CDR1 and CDR2 are SGHAT and FQNNGV. The CDR3 region has the DNA TGTGCCAGCAGCGCCAGGGCGGCCGGGGAGCTGTTTTTT. Its protein is CASSARAAGELFF.

This clone has a single count. V gene TRBV11-3 combines with J gene TRBJ2-7, with TRBD1 identical over 10 bases. Germline lookup yields CDR1 SGHNT and CDR2 YENEEA. The CDR3 length is 15 residues. The J segment lost 5 bases and the V segment lost 3 bases, leaving 7 bases of the junction unmatched. CDR3 sequence (DNA): TGTGCCAGCAGCTTCGGAGTAGGGACAGGGGACGAGCAGTACTTC. Translating it yields CASSFGVGTGDEQYF.

This clone was recorded at least ten times. The chain uses TRBV4-3 and TRBJ2-2; D perhaps matches TRBD2 (5 bases). The CDR3 spans 17 residues. Germline V CDR1 and CDR2: LGHNA, YSLEER. V was cut by 0 bases and J by 4 bases, with 15 bases left in between. The CDR3 DNA is TGCGCCAGCAGCCAAGATCGATGGCCGGGAACCACCGGGGAGCTGTTTTTT. This encodes CASSQDRWPGTTGELFF.

In this sample, this clone turned up once. CDR3 protein: CSVGDFFMEQFF. CDR3 sequence (DNA): TGCAGCGTTGGGGACTTTTTCATGGAGCAGTTCTTC. This chain links TRBV29-1 with TRBJ2-1; TRBD2 is a possible D gene (6 bases). CDR3 length equals 12 residues. The germline gives CDR1 SQVTM, CDR2 ANQGSEA. Trimming took 4 bases from V and 10 from J, leaving 14 bases between them.

The chain couples TRBV27 to TRBJ2-3; no reliable D call. Germline V gene sequence: CDR1 MNHEY, CDR2 SMNVEV (reference sequence). The V gene lost 6 bases and the J gene lost 0 bases, with 10 bases spanning the gap. The CDR3 covers 14 residues. The CDR3 DNA sequence: TGTGCCAGCAGACCCTACCCGAGCACAGATACGCAGTATTTT. Residues: CASRPYPSTDTQYF.

This clone was picked up a small number of times. V usage is TRBV7-9 and J usage is TRBJ2-2; 9 bases are shared with TRBD1. This CDR3 region has 15 residues. V was clipped by 5 bases and J by 0 bases; unmatched bases: 1. Germline loops: CDR1 SEHNR, CDR2 FQNEAQ (reference sequence). CDR3 region: CASSRTGANTGELFF. In DNA, the CDR3 is TGTGCCAGCAGCCGGACAGGGGCGAACACCGGGGAGCTGTTTTTT.

The rearrangement links TRBV10-2 to TRBJ2-7; 8 bases line up with TRBD2. CDR1 and CDR2 from the germline V gene are WSHSY and SAAADI. The CDR3 length is 15 residues. V gave up 7 bases and J gave up 0 bases; unmatched junction bases: 8. The CDR3 nucleotides read TGCGCCAGCAAGGAGACGGGAGGGAGCTCCTACGAGCAGTACTTC. Protein sequence: CASKETGGSSYEQYF.

This rearrangement joins TRBV7-9 to TRBJ2-1, with TRBD2 matching 8 bases. Germline V gene lookup returns CDR1 SEHNR and CDR2 FQNEAQ (reference sequence). After removal of 5 bases from V and 4 bases from J, the junction contained 7 bases not matched to a gene. The CDR3 covers 15 residues. The CDR3 DNA is TGTGCCAGCAGCATGAGCGGGAGAGTTTACAATGAGCAGTTCTTC. Its translation: CASSMSGRVYNEQFF.

This clone was observed a handful of times. Sequence at one end of the junction differs from germline and may be a read error. This chain links TRBV28 with TRBJ2-7; TRBD2 agrees at 10 bases. The CDR3 is 11 amino acids. Germline loops: CDR1 MDHEN, CDR2 SYDVKM. Here the CDR3 DNA reads TGTGCCAGCAGTAGCGGGAGGGCCAAAAACTTC. It specifies CASSSGRAKNF.

The chain recombines TRBV18 with TRBJ2-7; 8 bases fit TRBD1. With 2 bases clipped from V and 1 base from J, the junction kept 10 bases outside the gene matches. Germline values: CDR1 KGHSH, CDR2 LQKENI. This CDR3 region has 17 residues. CDR3 residues: CASSPTGQGSSSYEQYF. In nucleotides, the CDR3 is TGTGCCAGCTCACCAACTGGACAGGGTTCTTCATCCTACGAGCAGTACTTC.